One and the same sample provided the 2 T cell receptor beta chains below, sequenced in a study of beta chain features in type 1 diabetes. Study findings and constraints: People with Type 1 diabetes carried modestly yet significantly shorter TCRB CDR3s in all four CD4+ subsets.

What was sequenced were expressed TCRB transcripts, since all of the isolated RNA had been reverse transcribed. TCRdb's table, derived via immunoSEQ multiplex PCR, lists solely in-frame clones and lacks some. The sample includes 250,000 to 300,000 clones, around 24% of them seen just once. Their antigen targets remain unknown. Sequencing was performed on naive CD4+ T cells from blood. All receptors come from a woman aged 25-40 years with type 1 diabetes.

This clone was seen a few times. The chain is built from TRBV29-1 and TRBJ2-5; D gene uncertain. The CDR3 runs 10 residues. V was cut by 4 bases and J by 5 bases, with 5 bases left in between. Looked up from germline, CDR1 is SQVTM and CDR2 is ANQGSEA. In DNA, the CDR3 is TGCAGCGTTGCTCCGGAGACCCAGTACTTC. It yields the protein CSVAPETQYF.

This chain uses TRBV19 with TRBJ1-2; 9 bases agree with TRBD1. V was pared by 4 bases and J by 7 bases, with 4 bases of the junction left unmatched. The germline gives CDR1 LNHDA, CDR2 SQIVND (reference sequence). The CDR3 has 13 residues. The CDR3: CASSTGTGSGYTF. CDR3 nucleotide sequence: TGTGCCAGTAGTACCGGGACAGGGAGTGGCTACACCTTC.